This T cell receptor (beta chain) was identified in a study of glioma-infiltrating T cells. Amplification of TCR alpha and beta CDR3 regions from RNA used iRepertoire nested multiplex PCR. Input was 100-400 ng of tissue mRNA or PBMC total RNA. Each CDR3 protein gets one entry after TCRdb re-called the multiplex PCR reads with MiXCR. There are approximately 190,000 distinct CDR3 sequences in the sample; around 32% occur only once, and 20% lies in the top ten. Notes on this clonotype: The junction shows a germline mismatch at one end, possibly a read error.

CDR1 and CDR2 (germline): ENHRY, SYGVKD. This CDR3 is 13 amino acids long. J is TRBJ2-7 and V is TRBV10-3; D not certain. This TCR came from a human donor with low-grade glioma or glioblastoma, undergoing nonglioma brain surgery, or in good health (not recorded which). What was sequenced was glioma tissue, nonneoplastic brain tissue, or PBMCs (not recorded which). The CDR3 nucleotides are TGTGCCATCAGTGATTCCCGGACCTACGAGAAGTGCTTC. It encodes CAISDSRTYEKCF.